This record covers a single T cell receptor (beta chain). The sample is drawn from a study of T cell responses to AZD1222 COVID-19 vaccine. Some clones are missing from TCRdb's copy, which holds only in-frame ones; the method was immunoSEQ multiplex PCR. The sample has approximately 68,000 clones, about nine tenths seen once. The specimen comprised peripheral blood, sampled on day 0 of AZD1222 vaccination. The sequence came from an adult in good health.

CDR3 protein: CASSSGVGGEQFF. DNA for the CDR3: TGTGCCAGCAGCTCAGGGGTAGGGGGAGAGCAGTTCTTC. J is TRBJ2-1 and V is TRBV7-2; tentative D call: TRBD1 (6 bases). This CDR3 has 13 amino acids. V was shortened by 4 bases and J by 10 bases, with 14 bases between the two germline ends. Germline CDR1 reads SGHTA; CDR2 reads FQGNSA. Combining the CDR3 with reference TRBV7-2 and TRBJ2-1 gives the whole variable domain GAGVSQSPSNKVTEKGKDVELRCDPISGHTALYWYRQSLGQGLEFLIYFQGNSAPDKSGLPSDRFSAERTGGSVSTLTIQRTQQEDSAVYLCASSSGVGGEQFFGPGTRLTVL.